A single sample is the source of the 5 T cell receptor beta chains below, sequenced in a study of T cells in Graves' hyperthyroidism and ophthalmopathy. Amplification yielded TCR beta CDR3 regions, with RNA transcripts as the source. The TCR CDR3 first-round RT-PCR relied on the HTBI primer set. TCRdb processed the multiplex PCR reads anew with MiXCR; each CDR3 protein has one entry. The sample consists of hundreds of thousands of distinct CDR3 sequences, about 14% of them appearing once. Sample: blood. All receptors come from a woman aged 35 to 49 with Graves' ophthalmopathy.

This clonotype was seen ten or more times. The CDR3 coding sequence is TGTGCCAGCAGCTCAGAACTAGCGGGAGGTCGAGAGACCCAGTACTTC. Amino acid sequence: CASSSELAGGRETQYF. The rearrangement joins TRBV7-2 to TRBJ2-5; 12 positions agree with TRBD2. The length of the CDR3 is 16 residues. Germline assignment: CDR1 SGHTA and CDR2 FQGNSA. J was trimmed by 4 bases and V by 4 bases; bases with no gene match: 7. Using reference TRBV7-2 and TRBJ2-5 for the parts outside the CDR3, the full variable domain is GAGVSQSPSNKVTEKGKDVELRCDPISGHTALYWYRQSLGQGLEFLIYFQGNSAPDKSGLPSDRFSAERTGGSVSTLTIQRTQQEDSAVYLCASSSELAGGRETQYFGPGTRLLVL.

This clonotype occurred many times. V usage is TRBV6-1 and J usage is TRBJ2-7; no clear D. Trimming shortened V by 11 bases and J by 3 bases, and 14 bases separated the two germline ends. The germline V gene encodes CDR1 MNHNS and CDR2 SASEGT. The CDR3 is made up of 12 amino acids. CDR3 DNA sequence: TGTGCCCTTGGAAGGCAGAACTACGAGCAGTACTTC. It is translated as CALGRQNYEQYF.

The chain links TRBV20-1 to TRBJ2-5, with 10 bases aligning to TRBD2. V dropped 3 bases and J dropped 1; count of bases not matched to a gene: 14. This CDR3 comprises 18 residues. CDR1 and CDR2 (germline): DFQATT, SNEGSKA (reference sequence). The DNA of the CDR3 is TGCAGTGCTAGGAGGGGGCTAGCGGGAGTGGGGATCCAAGAGACCCAGTACTTC. Translation gives CSARRGLAGVGIQETQYF.

In this sample, this clonotype turned up many times. The chain recombines TRBV6-1 with TRBJ1-5; tentatively, D is TRBD1 (5 bases). This CDR3 is 13 amino acids long. The V gene lost 3 bases and the J gene lost 6 bases, with 9 bases spanning the gap. The germline V gene encodes CDR1 MNHNS and CDR2 SASEGT. CDR3 sequence: CASSDAGRQPQHF. DNA of the CDR3: TGTGCCAGCAGTGATGCGGGGCGTCAGCCCCAGCATTTT.

This clonotype appeared many times. This rearrangement joins TRBV6-5 to TRBJ2-7; no reliable D call. V was shortened by 7 bases and J by 2 bases, with 12 bases between the two germline ends. The CDR3 contains 13 residues. CDR1 and CDR2 from the germline V gene are MNHEY and SVGAGI. CDR3 coding DNA: TGTGCCAGCATTAGCAGGACGCCCTACGAGCAGTACTTC. This sequence encodes CASISRTPYEQYF.